This T cell receptor (beta chain) appears in the sequencing data of a study of T cell responses to AZD1222 COVID-19 vaccine. This CDR3 spans 14 amino acids. Per germline, CDR1 SGHTA and CDR2 FQGNSA. Trimming took 1 base from V and 8 from J; bases not matched to a gene: 6. As regards this clone: Its specificity is not known.

Findings and limits, study-wide: Along spike, vaccine-associated CD4 TCRs were found throughout, with dominance at 160-218 and 743-854.

The method was immunoSEQ multiplex PCR; TCRdb's version includes in-frame clones alone and lacks a portion of them. The sample has 150,000 or so clones; 80% to 95% are singletons. Specimen: peripheral blood, collected 28 days after the second AZD1222 dose. This sequence was found in an adult who received the AZD1222 COVID-19 vaccine. The chain carries TRBV7-2 and TRBJ1-2, with 8 bases fitting TRBD1. The CDR3 region is CASSLDYRGYGYTF. Written as DNA, the CDR3 is TGTGCCAGCAGCTTAGATTACAGGGGGTACGGCTACACCTTC.